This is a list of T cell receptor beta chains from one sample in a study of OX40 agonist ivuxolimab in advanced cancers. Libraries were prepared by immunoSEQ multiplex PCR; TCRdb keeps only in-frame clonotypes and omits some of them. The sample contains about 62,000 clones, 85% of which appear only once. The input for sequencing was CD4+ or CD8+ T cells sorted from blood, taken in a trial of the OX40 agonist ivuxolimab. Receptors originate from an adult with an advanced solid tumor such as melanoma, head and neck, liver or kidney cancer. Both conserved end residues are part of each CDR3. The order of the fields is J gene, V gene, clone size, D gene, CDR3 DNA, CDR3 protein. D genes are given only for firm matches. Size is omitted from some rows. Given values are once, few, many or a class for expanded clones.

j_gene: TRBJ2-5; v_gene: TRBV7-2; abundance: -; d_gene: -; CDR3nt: TGTGCCAGCAGCCCGACGGACCGGGAGACCCAGTACTTC; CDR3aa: CASSPTDRETQYF
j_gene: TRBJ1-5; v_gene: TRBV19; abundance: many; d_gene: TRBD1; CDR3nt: TGTGCCCTGGAGACCTTGGACAGGGACCAGCCCCAGCATTTT; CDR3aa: CALETLDRDQPQHF
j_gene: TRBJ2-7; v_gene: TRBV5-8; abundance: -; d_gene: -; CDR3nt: TGTGCCAGCAGCTTGAACGAGCAGTACTTC; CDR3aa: CASSLNEQYF
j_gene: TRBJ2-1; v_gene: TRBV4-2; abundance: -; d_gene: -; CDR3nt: TGTGCCAGCAGCCAGCCAAGTAATTCGGGTAACAATGAGCAGTTCTTC; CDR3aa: CASSQPSNSGNNEQFF
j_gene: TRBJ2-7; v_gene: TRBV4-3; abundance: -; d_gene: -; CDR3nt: TGCGCCAGCAGCCAGTCTTTCGGGACAACGTACGAGCAGTACTTC; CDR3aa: CASSQSFGTTYEQYF
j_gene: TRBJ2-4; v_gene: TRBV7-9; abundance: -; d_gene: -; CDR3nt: TGTGCCAGCAGCTCCACCGCGACAGAAAACATTCAGTACTTC; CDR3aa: CASSSTATENIQYF
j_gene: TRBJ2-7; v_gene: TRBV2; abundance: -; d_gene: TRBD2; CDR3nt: TGTGCCAGCAGTGGGGCTTCTAGCGGAGACTACGAGCAGTACTTC; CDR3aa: CASSGASSGDYEQYF
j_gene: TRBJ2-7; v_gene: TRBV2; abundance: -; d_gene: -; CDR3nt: TGTGCCAGCAGTGAATCATATCGGGCCGAGCAGTACTTC; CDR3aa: CASSESYRAEQYF
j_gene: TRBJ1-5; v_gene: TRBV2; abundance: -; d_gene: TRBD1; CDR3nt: TGTGCCAGCAGCGACAGGGCTCAGCCCCAGCATTTT; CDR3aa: CASSDRAQPQHF
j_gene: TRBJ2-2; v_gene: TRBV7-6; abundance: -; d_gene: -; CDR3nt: TGTGCCAGCAGCTTAGGTTCAGGGGAGATCACCGGGGAGCTGTTTTTT; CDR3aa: CASSLGSGEITGELFF
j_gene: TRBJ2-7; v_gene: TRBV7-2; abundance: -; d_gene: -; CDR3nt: TGTGCCAGCAGCCCCCATTTTAGCAAACACTACGAGCAGTACTTC; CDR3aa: CASSPHFSKHYEQYF
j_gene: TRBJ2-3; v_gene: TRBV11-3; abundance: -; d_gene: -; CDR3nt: TGTGCCAGCAGGGGACGGAGCACAGATACGCAGTATTTT; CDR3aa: CASRGRSTDTQYF
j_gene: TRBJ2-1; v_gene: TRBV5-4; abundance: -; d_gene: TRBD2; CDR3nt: TGTGCCAGCAGCACTGAAGGACTAGCGCATTACAATGAGCAGTTCTTC; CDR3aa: CASSTEGLAHYNEQFF
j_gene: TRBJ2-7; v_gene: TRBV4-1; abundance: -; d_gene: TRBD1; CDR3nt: TGCGCCAGCAGCCAAGATCTACAGGGGGCGGGCTACGAGCAGTACTTC; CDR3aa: CASSQDLQGAGYEQYF
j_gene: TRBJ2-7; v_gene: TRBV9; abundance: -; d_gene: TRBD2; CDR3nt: TGTGCCAGCAGCGTAGCTCTTACTAGCGGGAGTCGGGAGCAGTACTTC; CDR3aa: CASSVALTSGSREQYF
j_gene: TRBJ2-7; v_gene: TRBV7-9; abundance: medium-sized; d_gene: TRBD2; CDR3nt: TGTGCCAGCAGCCCGACTAGCGGGAGGGATAGCTCCTACGAGCAGTACTTC; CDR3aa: CASSPTSGRDSSYEQYF
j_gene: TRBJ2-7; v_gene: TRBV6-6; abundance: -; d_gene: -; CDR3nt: TGTGCCAGCAGTTACCCAGAAGATGGCGAGCAGTACTTC; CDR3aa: CASSYPEDGEQYF
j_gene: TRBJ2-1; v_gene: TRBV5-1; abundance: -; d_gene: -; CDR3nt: TGCGCCAGCAGCATTGGGAGCTCCTACAATGAGCAGTTCTTC; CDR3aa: CASSIGSSYNEQFF
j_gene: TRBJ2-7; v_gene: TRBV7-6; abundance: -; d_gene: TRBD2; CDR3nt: TGTGCCAGCAGCCCGGGACTAGCTGGCGAGCAGTACTTC; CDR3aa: CASSPGLAGEQYF
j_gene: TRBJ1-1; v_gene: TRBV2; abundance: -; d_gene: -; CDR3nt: TGTGCCAGCAGTGACTCAGGGAGGCCTGAAGCTTTCTTT; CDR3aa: CASSDSGRPEAFF
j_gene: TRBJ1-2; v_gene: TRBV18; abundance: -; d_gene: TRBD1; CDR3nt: TGTGCCAGCTCAACGACAGGGGGTCCCTTAAGTGTCGGCTACACCTTC; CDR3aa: CASSTTGGPLSVGYTF
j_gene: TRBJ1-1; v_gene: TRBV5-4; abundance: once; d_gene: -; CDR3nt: TGTGCCAGCAGCTTGACGATCGGCGCTGAAGCTTTCTTT; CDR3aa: CASSLTIGAEAFF
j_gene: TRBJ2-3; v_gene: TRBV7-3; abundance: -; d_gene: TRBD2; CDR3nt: TGTGCCAGCAGCCTAGCGGGAGCTAGCACAGATACGCAGTATTTT; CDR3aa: CASSLAGASTDTQYF
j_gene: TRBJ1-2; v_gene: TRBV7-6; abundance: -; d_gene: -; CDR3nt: TGTGCCAGCAGCTTAGCCCAGGCTTATGGCTACACCTTC; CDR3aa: CASSLAQAYGYTF
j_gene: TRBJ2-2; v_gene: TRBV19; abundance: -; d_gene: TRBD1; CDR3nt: TGTGCCAGTAGTATAGGAGGACAGGGTACGACCGGGGAGCTGTTTTTT; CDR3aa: CASSIGGQGTTGELFF
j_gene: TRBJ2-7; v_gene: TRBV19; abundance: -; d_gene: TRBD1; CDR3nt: TGTGCCAGTAGGGGACAGGGTTCCTACGAGCAGTACTTC; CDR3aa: CASRGQGSYEQYF
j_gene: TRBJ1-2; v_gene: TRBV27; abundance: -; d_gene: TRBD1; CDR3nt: TGTGCCAGCAGGGCGGGACAGGGTGGTGGCTACACCTTC; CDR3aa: CASRAGQGGGYTF
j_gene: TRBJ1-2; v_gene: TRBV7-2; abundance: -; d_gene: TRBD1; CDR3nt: TGTGCCAGCAGCTCAAGGGACAGGGCAAATGGCTACACCTTC; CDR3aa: CASSSRDRANGYTF
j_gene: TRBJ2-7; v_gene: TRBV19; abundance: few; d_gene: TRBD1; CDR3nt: TGTGCCAGTGAGGACAGGGGAACCTACGAGCAGTACTTC; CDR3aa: CASEDRGTYEQYF
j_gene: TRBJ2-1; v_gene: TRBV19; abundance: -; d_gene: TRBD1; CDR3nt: TGTGCCAGTAGTTTCCGACAGGGGGGTTACAATGAGCAGTTCTTC; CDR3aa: CASSFRQGGYNEQFF
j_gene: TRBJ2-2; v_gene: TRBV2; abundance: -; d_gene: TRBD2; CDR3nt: TGTGCCAGCAGTGATTTAGCGGGAGACACCGGGGAGCTGTTTTTT; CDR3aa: CASSDLAGDTGELFF
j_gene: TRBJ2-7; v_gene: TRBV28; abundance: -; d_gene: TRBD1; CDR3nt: TGTGCCGTGATCGGGACAGGGCTTTACGAGCAGTACTTC; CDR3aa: CAVIGTGLYEQYF
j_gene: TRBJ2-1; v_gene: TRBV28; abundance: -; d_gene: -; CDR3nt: TGTGCCAGCAGTAGCAGTAGCTCCTACAATGAGCAGTTCTTC; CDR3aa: CASSSSSSYNEQFF
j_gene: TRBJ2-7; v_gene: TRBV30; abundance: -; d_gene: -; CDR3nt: TGTGCCTGGGAGGTGGCGGGACTGAACGACGAGCAGTACTTC; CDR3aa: CAWEVAGLNDEQYF
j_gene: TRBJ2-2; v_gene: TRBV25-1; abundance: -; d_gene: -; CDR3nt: TGTGCCAGCAGTGAATTTGACGGTGGCACCGGGGAGCTGTTTTTT; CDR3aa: CASSEFDGGTGELFF
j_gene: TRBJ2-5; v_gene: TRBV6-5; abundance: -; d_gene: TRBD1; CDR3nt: TGTGCCAGCAGTTCCCGGGACAGGGTAGTGGTGACCCAGTACTTC; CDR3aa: CASSSRDRVVVTQYF
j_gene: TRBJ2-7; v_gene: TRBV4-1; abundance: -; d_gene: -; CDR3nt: TGCGCCAGCAGCCAAGATCCCAGCAACTCCTACGAGCAGTACTTC; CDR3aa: CASSQDPSNSYEQYF
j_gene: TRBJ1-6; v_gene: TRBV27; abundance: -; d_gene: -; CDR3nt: TGTGCCAGCAGACCAGGGAATTCACCCCTCCACTTT; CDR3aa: CASRPGNSPLHF
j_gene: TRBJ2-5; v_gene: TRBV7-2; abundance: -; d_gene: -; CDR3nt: TGTGCCAGCAGCTTAGACGGCGAGGGGGGATTAGAGACCCAGTACTTC; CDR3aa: CASSLDGEGGLETQYF
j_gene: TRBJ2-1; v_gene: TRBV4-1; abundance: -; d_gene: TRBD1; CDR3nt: TGCGCCAGCAGCCTCTCCACAGGGGACCCTGAGCAGTTCTTC; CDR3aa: CASSLSTGDPEQFF
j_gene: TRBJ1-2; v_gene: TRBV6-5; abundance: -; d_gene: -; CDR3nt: TGTGCCAGCAGTTACTCCTGGCAGCTAGACTATGGCTACACCTTC; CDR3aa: CASSYSWQLDYGYTF
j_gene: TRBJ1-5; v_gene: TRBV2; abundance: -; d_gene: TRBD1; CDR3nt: TGTGCCAGCAGCCGGGACAGCCTCAATCAGCCCCAGCATTTT; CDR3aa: CASSRDSLNQPQHF
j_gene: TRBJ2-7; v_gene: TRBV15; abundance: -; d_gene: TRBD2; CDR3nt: TGTGCCACCAGCGGAACCAGGGGAGCTAGCGGGAGTCAACTTTCCTACGAGCAGTACTTC; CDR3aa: CATSGTRGASGSQLSYEQYF